This T cell receptor beta chain was identified during a study of T-cell memory formation after mild COVID-19. TCRdb used MiXCR to reprocess the 5' RACE reads, holding one entry per CDR3 protein. The data contain around 300,000 distinct CDR3 sequences, about an eighth of them singletons. Ten or more counts support this clonotype. The antigen remains undetermined. General study results and limits: Contracting clones localized mainly to CM and EM when CD4+ and mainly to EMRA when CD8+. A subset of responding clones appeared in pre-infection memory, suggesting cross-reactive memory joined. The SARS-CoV-2 specificity of second-wave clones reaching peak at day 37 remained unverified.

The sequencing input was PBMCs or a T cell subset sorted from them (not recorded which). The receptor was derived from a man in his late teens or twenties who had mild COVID-19 (a few samples of this study predate the infection). Cell type and time point are not known.

Here the CDR3 reads CASSLDRGGEQFF. For the CDR3, the DNA is TGTGCCAGCAGCTTGGACAGGGGTGGTGAGCAGTTCTTC. The chain combines TRBV7-7 with TRBJ2-1, with 9 bases that match TRBD1. Germline assignment: CDR1 SSHAT and CDR2 FNYEAQ (reference sequence). This CDR3 region has 13 residues. V trimming: 3 bases; J trimming: 9 bases; junction bases outside the gene matches: 3.